This TCR beta chain was captured in a study of T cell responses to AZD1222 COVID-19 vaccine. Study in general: Pooled together were second doses at about 4 or about 12 weeks. Study-level points and caveats: A mostly white British donor set with more females was recruited, and clonal diversity was possibly underestimated.

Clones were sequenced by immunoSEQ multiplex PCR, and TCRdb holds only the in-frame ones, with some missing. The sample has about 150,000 clones, about nine tenths seen once. As for this clone: Its antigen is as yet unknown.

This CDR3 is 16 amino acids long. Germline assignment: CDR1 KGHSH and CDR2 LQKENI. V shed 0 bases, J shed 6 bases, and the junction held 8 bases outside the gene matches. The sample here was peripheral blood, taken on day 0 of AZD1222 vaccination. The chain joins TRBV18 to TRBJ1-2, with 9 bases matching TRBD1. The clonotype was recovered from an adult in good health. CDR3 nucleotides: TGTGCCAGCTCACCACCGGTAGACAGGGGGTACAATGGCTACACCTTC. It yields the protein CASSPPVDRGYNGYTF. Supplemented by reference TRBV18 and TRBJ1-2, the full variable domain reads NAGVMQNPRHLVRRRGQEARLRCSPMKGHSHVYWYRQLPEEGLKFMVYLQKENIIDESGMPKERFSAEFPKEGPSILRIQQVVRGDSAAYFCASSPPVDRGYNGYTFGSGTRLTVV.